Presented here are 31 T cell receptor beta chains from one specimen sequenced in a study of memory CD4+ T cells and cytomegalovirus serostatus. The sort gate was single viable CD3+CD4+CD8-CD45RO+ cells for memory CD4+ T cells. The table came from immunoSEQ multiplex PCR; TCRdb's copy has only in-frame clones and leaves some out. The repertoire has around 40,000 clones, nearly 80% of them found once; the top ten carry about 0.73%. The specimen sequenced was memory CD4+ T cells from blood. All receptors derive from an adult in good health and CMV-seronegative.

The V call is TRBV11-3, the J call TRBJ2-2; D call uncertain. Germline V gene data show CDR1 as SGHNT and CDR2 as YENEEA. The ends were cut back, 1 base at V and 7 bases at J, with 13 bases in the middle. The CDR3 length is 15 residues. The CDR3 DNA sequence: TGTGCCAGCAGCTTAGGCCCCCAATGGGTCGGGGAGCTGTTTTTT. Translating it yields CASSLGPQWVGELFF.

The chain employs TRBV29-1 and TRBJ2-2; 11 bases align to TRBD2. The V and J ends lost 5 bases and 5 bases, in that order; junction bases with no gene match: 4. There are 14 residues in the CDR3. Germline assignment: CDR1 SQVTM and CDR2 ANQGSEA. The CDR3 loop reads CSVPTSGATGELFF. DNA for the CDR3: TGCAGCGTTCCGACTAGCGGGGCAACCGGGGAGCTGTTTTTT.

V and J are TRBV7-2 and TRBJ1-5, with D possibly TRBD1 on 5 matching bases. CDR1 and CDR2 (germline): SGHTA, FQGNSA. Trimming cost V 0 bases and J 3 bases, with 9 bases left between them. The CDR3 runs 15 residues. CDR3 in amino acids: CASSLAGGPNQPQHF. CDR3 sequence (DNA): TGTGCCAGCAGCTTAGCGGGGGGACCCAATCAGCCCCAGCATTTT.

V usage is TRBV10-3 and J usage is TRBJ2-7; D not certain. Germline CDR1 and CDR2: ENHRY and SYGVKD. V was pared by 7 bases and J by 3 bases, with 16 bases between. The CDR3 totals 14 residues. In nucleotides, the CDR3 is TGTGCCATCAAGTCCTCTGACAAAAACTACGAGCAGTACTTC. Its translation is CAIKSSDKNYEQYF.

In its sample, this clone is medium-sized. This rearrangement joins TRBV5-1 to TRBJ2-3, with 14 bases fitting TRBD2. V shed 7 bases, J shed 4 bases, and the junction held 5 bases outside the gene matches. Looked up from germline, CDR1 is SGHRS and CDR2 is YFSETQ. This CDR3 contains 15 residues. CDR3 bases: TGCGCCAGCGTTCCGGGACTAGCGGGGGCAGATACGCAGTATTTT. This sequence encodes CASVPGLAGADTQYF.

The chain is built from TRBV5-4 and TRBJ2-2; 10 nucleotides align to TRBD1. The V and J ends lost 3 bases and 5 bases, in that order; junction bases with no gene match: 13. Germline V lookup: CDR1 SGHNT, CDR2 YYREEE (reference sequence). The CDR3 length is 18 residues. CDR3 DNA sequence: TGTGCCAGCAGCTCTATCATTGGGACAGGGGTTAAGACCGGGGAGCTGTTTTTT. This sequence encodes CASSSIIGTGVKTGELFF.

The chain recombines TRBV5-1 with TRBJ1-2; 9 nucleotides align to TRBD1. The ends lost 4 bases at V and 4 bases at J; junction bases unmatched: 5. The CDR3 spans 14 residues. Germline V CDR1 and CDR2: SGHRS, YFSETQ. In DNA form, the CDR3 reads TGCGCCAGCAGCCTGGGACAGGGCACCTATGGCTACACCTTC. As protein: CASSLGQGTYGYTF.

The chain is built from TRBV11-2 and TRBJ1-4; TRBD1 is a possible D gene (5 bases). This CDR3 spans 17 amino acids. The V gene lost 1 base and the J gene lost 5 bases, with 17 bases spanning the gap. Germline V CDR1 and CDR2: SGHAT, FQNNGV. In DNA, the CDR3 is TGTGCCAGCAGCTTAGTGGTCCCAGGGTCTAAGAATGAAAAACTGTTTTTT. Translated, it gives CASSLVVPGSKNEKLFF.

V usage is TRBV7-2 and J usage is TRBJ1-2; a weak D match, TRBD1 (5 bases). Per the germline V gene, CDR1 is SGHTA and CDR2 is FQGNSA. The CDR3 loop spans 15 amino acids. The germline V and J ends were trimmed by 5 bases and 4 bases, with 17 bases remaining between them. CDR3 in DNA: TGTGCCAGCAGCACACCCCAGGGAACGGGCTATGGCTACACCTTC. Translation gives CASSTPQGTGYGYTF.

The chain joins TRBV19 to TRBJ1-1; possible D gene TRBD1, 6 bases. This CDR3 spans 14 amino acids. Looked up from germline, CDR1 is LNHDA and CDR2 is SQIVND (reference sequence). The V end lost 8 bases, the J end lost 5 bases, and 18 bases lay between the germline ends. CDR3 in amino acids: CASSPYRAETEAFF. In DNA, the CDR3 is TGTGCCAGTTCCCCGTACAGGGCCGAAACTGAAGCTTTCTTT.

V is TRBV7-9 and J is TRBJ2-6; 8 positions match TRBD1. The CDR3 contains 17 residues. CDR1 is SEHNR, CDR2 FQNEAQ, per germline (reference sequence). The J segment lost 0 bases and the V segment lost 8 bases, leaving 9 bases of the junction unmatched. This chain's CDR3 is CASSKQGGLSGANVLTF. CDR3 DNA: TGTGCCAGCTCCAAACAGGGGGGCCTCTCTGGGGCCAACGTCCTGACTTTC.

A note on this clone: This sample includes further DNA sequences coding for the same CDR3. This chain joins TRBV6-5 and TRBJ1-5; TRBD1 might be the D (6 bases). This CDR3 comprises 13 residues. Trimming removed 6 bases from V and 7 bases from J, with 13 bases in between. Germline loops: CDR1 MNHEY, CDR2 SVGAGI. This CDR3 reads CASSLGGRQPQHF. The CDR3 DNA reads as TGTGCCAGCAGCCTCGGGGGGCGACAGCCCCAGCATTTT.

The V gene is TRBV28, the J gene TRBJ2-1, with 8 nucleotides matching TRBD1. The V gene end was trimmed by 6 bases and the J gene end by 9 bases; junction bases not matched to a gene: 4. Germline CDR1 is MDHEN and CDR2 is SYDVKM. The CDR3 consists of 12 residues. CDR3 DNA: TGTGCCAGCAGATCCACAGGGGGTGAGCAGTTCTTC. Its translation: CASRSTGGEQFF.

The chain recombines TRBV2 with TRBJ2-3; TRBD2 matches 12 bases. Trimming at V came to 8 bases and at J to 1 base, leaving 16 bases not matched to a gene. Germline CDR1 SNHLY, CDR2 FYNNEI. This CDR3 is built from 19 residues. Here the CDR3 reads CASRGSSGGALGGTDTQYF. The CDR3 DNA is TGTGCCAGCCGAGGGTCTAGCGGGGGGGCGTTGGGTGGCACAGATACGCAGTATTTT.

The rearrangement joins TRBV6-1 to TRBJ1-2; D unclear. Germline CDR1 reads MNHNS; CDR2 reads SASEGT. Deletions cut 4 bases from V and 7 bases from J, with 13 bases between. This CDR3 has 13 residues. The CDR3 protein is CASSVGGMVGYTF. The CDR3, as DNA: TGTGCCAGCAGTGTGGGAGGCATGGTTGGCTACACCTTC.

The chain recombines TRBV6-5 with TRBJ2-3, with TRBD2 matching 7 bases. V lost 5 bases, J lost 0 bases, and 2 bases stayed unmatched. This CDR3 comprises 14 residues. Germline CDR1 and CDR2: MNHEY and SVGAGI. CDR3 in amino acids: CASSIGGSTDTQYF. The CDR3 DNA sequence: TGTGCCAGCAGTATCGGGGGGAGCACAGATACGCAGTATTTT.

This clone has only one observation. The CDR3 DNA follows: TGTGCCAGTAGTATGGACAGGGGCGCTGAAGCTTTCTTT. Translated, it gives CASSMDRGAEAFF. The rearrangement joins TRBV19 to TRBJ1-1; TRBD1 agrees at 9 bases. V was pared by 3 bases and J by 6 bases, with 2 bases of the junction left unmatched. From germline, CDR1 is LNHDA and CDR2 SQIVND (reference sequence). CDR3 length equals 13 residues.

J is TRBJ1-3 and V is TRBV11-3; 7 bases fit TRBD1. Germline V CDR1 and CDR2: SGHNT, YENEEA. The CDR3 is 18 amino acids. J gave up 0 bases and V 5 bases, and 13 bases lay outside the gene matches. The CDR3 is CASSVDRDRYHSGNTIYF. The CDR3 nucleotides are TGTGCCAGCAGCGTTGACAGGGACCGCTACCACTCTGGAAACACCATATATTTT.

The rearrangement uses TRBV6-6 and TRBJ2-1; 12 bases agree with TRBD2. The ends lost 1 base at V and 4 bases at J; junction bases unmatched: 2. The germline V gene has CDR1 MNHNY and CDR2 SVGAGI (reference sequence). The CDR3 runs 16 residues. CDR3 bases: TGTGCCAGCAGTTACTTGACTAGCGGGGGATACAATGAGCAGTTCTTC. It specifies CASSYLTSGGYNEQFF.

This clone was found a few times. The V call is TRBV7-7, the J call TRBJ1-3, with D possibly TRBD1 on 6 matching bases. Germline V CDR1 and CDR2: SSHAT, FNYEAQ (reference sequence). Trimming cost V 5 bases and J 4 bases, with 21 bases left between them. The CDR3 runs 17 residues. The CDR3 sequence is CASSPLGGRGSGNTIYF. CDR3 nucleotides: TGTGCCAGCAGCCCCCTGGGTGGCAGGGGATCAGGAAACACCATATATTTT.

J is TRBJ1-2 and V is TRBV11-2; 7 positions agree with TRBD1. CDR1 and CDR2 (germline): SGHAT, FQNNGV. The CDR3 spans 16 residues. The J segment lost 1 base and the V segment lost 5 bases, leaving 10 bases of the junction unmatched. The CDR3 sequence: CASSRITGVDNYGYTF. The CDR3 region has the DNA TGTGCCAGCAGCCGTATTACAGGGGTCGATAACTATGGCTACACCTTC.

The V gene is TRBV11-2, the J gene TRBJ2-2, with D possibly TRBD1 on 6 matching bases. V shed 3 bases and J shed 6 bases, with 8 bases lying between them. The CDR3 is 13 residues long. CDR1 and CDR2 from the germline V gene are SGHAT and FQNNGV. The CDR3 reads CASSFQGSGELFF. CDR3 DNA: TGTGCCAGCAGCTTTCAGGGGTCCGGGGAGCTGTTTTTT.

In DNA, the CDR3 is TGTGCCAGCAGCCTCCCGGGAGCTTTGAACACTGAAGCTTTCTTT. Translated: CASSLPGALNTEAFF. The chain couples TRBV5-6 to TRBJ1-1; D gene uncertain. The CDR3 runs 15 residues. Germline CDR1 SGHDT, CDR2 YYEEEE. V dropped 4 bases and J dropped 0 bases, with 13 bases sitting between them.

The chain carries TRBV25-1 and TRBJ2-1; maybe TRBD2 (5 bases). Trimming removed 2 bases at V and 0 bases at J, with 11 bases between. Germline assignment: CDR1 MGHDK and CDR2 SYGVNS. CDR3 size: 16 residues. The CDR3 DNA sequence: TGTGCCAGCAGTGAAGAGGGATTCAGCTCCTACAATGAGCAGTTCTTC. Translated, it gives CASSEEGFSSYNEQFF.

The chain is built from TRBV5-1 and TRBJ1-5; 7 bases agree with TRBD1. Germline V gives CDR1 SGHRS, CDR2 YFSETQ. Unmatched junction bases numbered 4, after V lost 4 bases and J lost 0 bases. The CDR3 contains 15 residues. The CDR3 reads CASSPGQSSNQPQHF. The CDR3 bases are TGCGCCAGCAGCCCGGGACAGAGTAGCAATCAGCCCCAGCATTTT.

This clone was detected only once. This chain connects TRBV10-3 to TRBJ1-3; a possible D gene is TRBD1 (5 bases). The length of the CDR3 is 16 residues. CDR1 and CDR2 from the germline V gene are ENHRY and SYGVKD. V lost 0 bases and J lost 0, with 9 bases in between. CDR3 coding DNA: TGTGCCATCAGTGAGTCAGGGAGGGGCTCTGGAAACACCATATATTTT. Its translation: CAISESGRGSGNTIYF.

The rearrangement joins TRBV4-1 to TRBJ1-5, with unresolved D. From germline, CDR1 is MGHRA and CDR2 YSYEKL. CDR3 length equals 15 residues. The V end was cut by 1 base, the J end by 0 bases, with 7 bases between. The CDR3 protein is CASSQGPNSNQPQHF. CDR3 sequence (DNA): TGCGCCAGCAGCCAAGGGCCTAATAGCAATCAGCCCCAGCATTTT.

This clone was observed a few times. V and J are TRBV4-1 and TRBJ2-1; maybe TRBD2 (5 bases). The V end was cut by 1 base, the J end by 0 bases, with 13 bases between. CDR1 and CDR2 (germline): MGHRA, YSYEKL. This CDR3 comprises 17 residues. This CDR3 reads CASSQVDLGLSYNEQFF. The CDR3 DNA follows: TGCGCCAGCAGCCAAGTGGACTTAGGCCTCTCCTACAATGAGCAGTTCTTC.

This chain uses TRBV9 with TRBJ1-2; the D gene is possibly TRBD1 (6 bases). CDR3 length equals 15 residues. Trimming took off 3 bases at V and 2 bases at J, with 14 bases between the two ends. Germline V CDR1 and CDR2: SGDLS, YYNGEE. CDR3 nucleotides: TGTGCCAGCAGCGGGGGTCCGGGACAAAACTATGGCTACACCTTC. Amino acid sequence: CASSGGPGQNYGYTF.

This clone was recorded a few times. The V and J genes are TRBV5-1 and TRBJ1-1; no clear D gene. The V and J ends lost 7 bases and 4 bases respectively, with 14 bases between them. The V gene's germline CDR1 is SGHRS and CDR2 YFSETQ. The CDR3 has 13 residues. The CDR3 reads CASAVGSTTEAFF. The DNA of the CDR3 is TGCGCCAGCGCAGTTGGATCCACCACTGAAGCTTTCTTT.

The J gene is TRBJ2-3, the V gene TRBV19; D is uncertain. Germline V gene data show CDR1 as LNHDA and CDR2 as SQIVND (reference sequence). The CDR3 has 12 residues. The CDR3 protein is CATEDSTDTQYF. The CDR3 nucleotides are TGTGCAACCGAGGACAGCACAGATACGCAGTATTTT.